This passage covers 18 T cell receptor beta chains from one sample sequenced in a study of metastatic and nonmetastatic thyroid tumors. TCRdb used MiXCR to call clones anew from the PCR reads. Of roughly 20,000 clones in the sample, about 18% were seen once. None of the patients had undergone any treatment ahead of thyroid surgery. The sample was blood. The receptors originated from a male donor with papillary thyroid cancer or a benign thyroid nodule (not recorded which). Some clones in this sample may be carry-over from other donors' samples.

The V gene is TRBV19, the J gene TRBJ2-7; perhaps TRBD2 as D (7 bases). Germline V CDR1 and CDR2: LNHDA, SQIVND (reference sequence). This CDR3 contains 19 residues. The V gene lost 7 bases and the J gene lost 3 bases, with 31 bases spanning the gap. The CDR3 DNA follows: TGTGCCAGTAAGACGTTCATAAGCGGGATCTCGGGGGGCCACTACGAGCAGTACTTC. It specifies CASKTFISGISGGHYEQYF.

The V and J genes are TRBV18 and TRBJ2-1, with D unresolved. Germline V gene data show CDR1 as KGHSH and CDR2 as LQKENI. This CDR3 contains 11 residues. The V and J ends lost 1 base and 8 bases respectively, with 3 bases between them. CDR3 sequence reads: CASSPRDEQFF. CDR3 in DNA: TGTGCCAGCTCACCACGGGATGAGCAGTTCTTC.

This clone was counted between two and nine times. CDR3 protein: CASSLFRPGDEQYF. The CDR3 coding sequence is TGTGCCAGCAGTTTATTTAGGCCGGGAGACGAGCAGTACTTC. The chain has TRBV27 and TRBJ2-7; D is perhaps TRBD2 (6 bases). V lost 1 base to trimming and J lost 5 bases, with 12 bases between them. The CDR3 has 14 residues. CDR1 and CDR2 from the germline V gene are MNHEY and SMNVEV (reference sequence).

Concerning this clone itself: Since the CDR3 does not end with the conserved phenylalanine or tryptophan, this likely comes from a read error. The DNA is left out, because the CDR3 cannot be placed on it with certainty; the CDR3 is given as TCRdb lists it. The chain has TRBV6-8 and TRBJ2-7; TRBD1 is the table's D call, not checked against the DNA. Germline V lookup: CDR1 MNHGY, CDR2 SAAAGT. The CDR3 spans 17 amino acids, including both terminal residues. The CDR3 is CDSSYSGERQGAYEQCL.

V gene TRBV5-4 combines with J gene TRBJ2-7, with D possibly TRBD2 on 6 matching bases. The CDR3 is made up of 15 amino acids. CDR1 and CDR2 (germline): SGHNT, YYREEE (reference sequence). V was trimmed by 1 base and J by 0 bases, leaving 11 bases between them. The DNA for the CDR3 is TGTGCCAGCAGCTTGTTTATGGGGGGCTCCTACGAGCAGTACTTC. This codes for CASSLFMGGSYEQYF.

Relative to its sample, this clone is medium-sized (0.01 to 0.1%). The V gene is TRBV3-1, the J gene TRBJ1-6; no firm D call. Per germline, CDR1 LGHDT and CDR2 YNNKEL (reference sequence). Trimming shortened V by 2 bases and J by 7 bases, and 6 bases separated the two germline ends. The CDR3 is made up of 13 amino acids. DNA for the CDR3: TGTGCCAGCAGCCAAATGGGGAATTCACCCCTCCACTTT. Amino acids: CASSQMGNSPLHF.

For this clone: A read error is possible here, since a much larger clone lies one base away. This chain uses TRBV16 with TRBJ2-1, with D possibly being TRBD2 (5 bases). Trimming took off 4 bases at V and 11 bases at J, with 18 bases between the two ends. The CDR3 has 14 residues. The germline V gene has CDR1 KGHSY and CDR2 FQNENV. Written as DNA, the CDR3 is TGTGCCAGCAGCCCAAATTGGGAGCCAGTAAAGCAGTTCTTC. Translation gives CASSPNWEPVKQFF.

Comments on this clone: Different DNA sequences within this sample yield the same CDR3. The V call is TRBV9, the J call TRBJ2-5; 11 bases are shared with TRBD2. Germline V gives CDR1 SGDLS, CDR2 YYNGEE. With 4 bases clipped from V and 4 bases from J, the junction kept 9 bases outside the gene matches. This CDR3 region has 16 residues. The chain's CDR3 is CASSTIAGGPTETQYF. The CDR3 nucleotides read TGTGCCAGCAGCACCATAGCGGGGGGGCCGACAGAGACCCAGTACTTC.

In this sample, this clone is medium-sized. The chain recombines TRBV6-1 with TRBJ2-7; D gene ambiguous. Germline CDR1 reads MNHNS; CDR2 reads SASEGT. The V end was cut by 5 bases, the J end by 2 bases, with 7 bases between. The CDR3 sequence is 12 residues long. CDR3 DNA sequence: TGTGCCAGCAGTTCCCTACCCTACGAGCAGTACTTC. Amino acids: CASSSLPYEQYF.

The genes are TRBV7-2 and TRBJ2-1; D possibly uses TRBD1 or TRBD2 (5 bases each). CDR3 length: 14 amino acids. V was clipped by 2 bases and J by 6 bases, with 11 bases between them. CDR1 and CDR2 from the germline V gene are SGHTA and FQGNSA. For the CDR3, the DNA is TGTGCCAGCAGCTTACGGTTAGGGACCAATGAGCAGTTCTTC. Amino acid sequence: CASSLRLGTNEQFF.

The sample holds many counts of this clone. The chain couples TRBV29-1 to TRBJ1-1; TRBD1 might be the D (5 bases). The CDR3 consists of 16 residues. Trimming cost V 4 bases and J 0 bases, with 18 bases left between them. Germline V gene sequence: CDR1 SQVTM, CDR2 ANQGSEA. CDR3 in DNA: TGCAGCGTTGCGGAGGGGTTGGGGGTCATGAACACTGAAGCTTTCTTT. The encoded protein is CSVAEGLGVMNTEAFF. Variable domain in full (rest from reference TRBV29-1 and TRBJ1-1): SAVISQKPSRDICQRGTSLTIQCQVDSQVTMMFWYRQQPGQSLTLIATANQGSEATYESGFVIDKFPISRPNLTFSTLTVSNMSPEDSSIYLCSVAEGLGVMNTEAFFGQGTRLTVV.

Many counts were recorded for this clone. CDR3 DNA: TGTGCCAGCAGCCCAGGGGGAAATGAGCAGTTCTTC. Its protein is CASSPGGNEQFF. V and J are TRBV4-2 and TRBJ2-1; the match to TRBD1 covers 7 bases. CDR3 length: 12 residues. The germline V gene has CDR1 LGHNA and CDR2 YNFKEQ. The ends lost 4 bases at V and 7 bases at J; junction bases unmatched: 1.

This clone was counted many times. The sample carries other DNA sequences with the same CDR3. This rearrangement joins TRBV4-1 to TRBJ1-2, with 7 bases lining up with TRBD1. Per the germline V gene, CDR1 is MGHRA and CDR2 is YSYEKL. The CDR3 has 14 residues. J lost 2 bases, V lost 5 bases, and 5 bases had no gene match. The CDR3 sequence is CASSSQQGNYGYTF. The CDR3 nucleotides read TGCGCCAGCAGCTCTCAACAGGGGAACTATGGCTACACCTTC.

This clone is medium-sized in the sample. This chain joins TRBV6-1 and TRBJ1-4; D not resolved. The germline V gene encodes CDR1 MNHNS and CDR2 SASEGT. Trimming removed 7 bases at V and 8 bases at J, with 20 bases between. The CDR3 runs to 15 residues. The DNA for the CDR3 is TGTGCCAGCACTCAAGCTGGGATGGGAGGGGAAAAACTGTTTTTT. It yields the protein CASTQAGMGGEKLFF.

This clone showed up many times. The rearrangement links TRBV20-1 to TRBJ1-1; possible D gene TRBD1, 5 bases. Looked up from germline, CDR1 is DFQATT and CDR2 is SNEGSKA (reference sequence). The CDR3 length is 11 residues. V was clipped by 5 bases and J by 10 bases, with 14 bases between them. This CDR3 is CSARGSRGAFF. Written as DNA, the CDR3 is TGCAGTGCTCGGGGCTCGAGGGGAGCTTTCTTT.

This clone has only a few counts. This chain connects TRBV6-5 to TRBJ2-1; D possibly matches TRBD1 or TRBD2 (5 bases each). The CDR3 has 15 residues. Germline CDR1 is MNHEY and CDR2 is SVGAGI. The ends were cut back, 2 bases at V and 5 bases at J, with 13 bases in the middle. CDR3 protein: CASSYGASSNNEQFF. The CDR3 DNA follows: TGTGCCAGCAGTTACGGGGCTAGCTCTAACAATGAGCAGTTCTTC.

The rearrangement uses TRBV5-8 and TRBJ2-5, with TRBD1 matching 9 bases. Germline values: CDR1 SGHTS, CDR2 YDEGEE. The CDR3 spans 15 residues. V trimming: 4 bases; J trimming: 2 bases; junction bases outside the gene matches: 6. CDR3 amino acids: CASSQTTGGQETQYF. The CDR3 DNA is TGTGCCAGCAGCCAGACGACAGGGGGTCAAGAGACCCAGTACTTC.

This sequence joins TRBV12-3 or TRBV12-4 and TRBJ2-7, with TRBD2 identical over 12 bases. The CDR3 consists of 20 residues. The J segment lost 7 bases and the V segment lost 3 bases, leaving 22 bases of the junction unmatched. In nucleotides, the CDR3 is TGTGCCAGCAGTTTCCGGGCAGGTTCGACTAGCGGGAGAGGGGCGGGGGAGCAGTACTTC. Protein product: CASSFRAGSTSGRGAGEQYF.